One and the same sample provided the 9 T cell receptor beta chains below, sequenced in a study of OX40 agonist ivuxolimab in advanced cancers. TCRdb's table, derived via immunoSEQ multiplex PCR, lists solely in-frame clones and lacks some. The sample holds over 70,000 clones, approximately 89% seen once. The sequencing here drew on CD4+ or CD8+ T cells sorted from blood, taken in a trial of the OX40 agonist ivuxolimab. These receptor sequences come from an adult with an advanced solid tumor such as melanoma, head and neck, liver or kidney cancer.

CDR3 sequence reads: CASSLESGAAFF. In DNA, the CDR3 is TGCGCCAGCAGCTTGGAGTCAGGGGCAGCTTTCTTT. The rearrangement joins TRBV5-1 to TRBJ1-1, with a tentative D call TRBD1 (6 bases). The CDR3 is made up of 12 amino acids. The germline CDR1 and CDR2 sequences are SGHRS and YFSETQ. V lost 0 bases to trimming and J lost 10 bases, with 10 bases between them.

V is TRBV5-1 and J is TRBJ2-5; possible D gene TRBD2, 5 bases. CDR1 SGHRS and CDR2 YFSETQ come from the germline V gene. The CDR3 covers 13 residues. Trimming cost V 0 bases and J 5 bases, with 8 bases left between them. CDR3 residues: CASSLVGEETQYF. In DNA, the CDR3 is TGCGCCAGCAGCTTGGTCGGGGAGGAGACCCAGTACTTC. The full variable domain, with the rest looked up from reference TRBV5-1 and TRBJ2-5, is KAGVTQTPRYLIKTRGQQVTLSCSPISGHRSVSWYQQTPGQGLQFLFEYFSETQRNKGNFPGRFSGRQFSNSRSEMNVSTLELGDSALYLCASSLVGEETQYFGPGTRLLVL.

The rearrangement uses TRBV5-1 and TRBJ2-5, with 8 bases matching TRBD2. V lost 2 bases, J lost 4 bases, and 4 bases stayed unmatched. The CDR3 extends over 14 amino acids. CDR1 SGHRS and CDR2 YFSETQ come from the germline V gene. The chain's CDR3 is CASSFGGARETQYF. The CDR3 nucleotides are TGCGCCAGCAGCTTCGGGGGGGCCCGAGAGACCCAGTACTTC.

This sequence joins TRBV20-1 and TRBJ1-3; D remains unclear. Trimming took 3 bases from V and 2 from J, leaving 2 bases between them. Germline V CDR1 and CDR2: DFQATT, SNEGSKA (reference sequence). The CDR3 contains 11 residues. In DNA, the CDR3 is TGCAGTGCTAGGGCTGGAAACACCATATATTTT. It translates to CSARAGNTIYF.

The genes are TRBV7-2 and TRBJ2-5; D call uncertain. The end of the DNA is better explained by TRBJ2-7, so the J call may be wrong. The CDR3 has 14 residues. The germline CDR1 and CDR2 sequences are SGHTA and FQGNSA. CDR3 sequence (DNA): TGTGCCAGCAGCTTAGATAATCCCCCTTACGAGCAGTACTTC. Protein sequence: CASSLDNPPYEQYF.

J is TRBJ2-1 and V is TRBV11-1; D is possibly TRBD2 (6 bases). The germline V gene has CDR1 SGHAT and CDR2 FQDESV (reference sequence). The CDR3 runs 16 residues. V lost 7 bases, J lost 9 bases, and 25 bases lay in between. The CDR3 DNA reads TGTGCCAGCACCCGGACGCCTAGCGTCACAGAAGGTGAGCAGTTCTTC. It encodes CASTRTPSVTEGEQFF.

The chain recombines TRBV18 with TRBJ2-2; 7 bases agree with TRBD1. Germline V lookup: CDR1 KGHSH, CDR2 LQKENI. Trimming took 1 base from V and 5 from J; bases not matched to a gene: 4. The CDR3 runs 15 residues. The CDR3 region is CASSPLKQGTGELFF. The CDR3 DNA sequence: TGTGCCAGCTCACCACTTAAACAGGGGACCGGGGAGCTGTTTTTT.

The chain carries TRBV5-1 and TRBJ2-4, with D possibly being TRBD1 (6 bases). Trimming left V 0 bases short and J 4 bases short, with 17 bases between. Germline CDR1 reads SGHRS; CDR2 reads YFSETQ. This CDR3 contains 17 residues. CDR3 sequence reads: CASSLGAPGQTKNIQYF. For the CDR3, the DNA is TGCGCCAGCAGCTTGGGGGCACCGGGACAAACGAAAAACATTCAGTACTTC.

This chain joins TRBV6-1 and TRBJ1-2, with D hard to call. Germline loops: CDR1 MNHNS, CDR2 SASEGT. This CDR3 spans 13 amino acids. V lost 5 bases, J lost 1 base, and 8 bases lay in between. CDR3 loop: CASSLDDNYGYTF. CDR3 DNA: TGTGCCAGCAGTCTAGACGATAACTATGGCTACACCTTC.